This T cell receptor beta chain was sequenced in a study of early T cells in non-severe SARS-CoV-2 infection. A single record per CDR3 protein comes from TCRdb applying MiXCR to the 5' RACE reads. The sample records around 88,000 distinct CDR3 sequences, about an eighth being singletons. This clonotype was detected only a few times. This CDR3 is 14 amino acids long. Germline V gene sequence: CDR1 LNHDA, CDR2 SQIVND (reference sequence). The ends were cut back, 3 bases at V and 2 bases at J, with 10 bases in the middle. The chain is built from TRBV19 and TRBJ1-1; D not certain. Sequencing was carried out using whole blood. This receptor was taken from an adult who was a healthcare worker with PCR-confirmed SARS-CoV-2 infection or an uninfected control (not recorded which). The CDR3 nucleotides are TGTGCCAGTAGTATTCCACCTTTAAACACTGAAGCTTTCTTT. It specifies CASSIPPLNTEAFF.